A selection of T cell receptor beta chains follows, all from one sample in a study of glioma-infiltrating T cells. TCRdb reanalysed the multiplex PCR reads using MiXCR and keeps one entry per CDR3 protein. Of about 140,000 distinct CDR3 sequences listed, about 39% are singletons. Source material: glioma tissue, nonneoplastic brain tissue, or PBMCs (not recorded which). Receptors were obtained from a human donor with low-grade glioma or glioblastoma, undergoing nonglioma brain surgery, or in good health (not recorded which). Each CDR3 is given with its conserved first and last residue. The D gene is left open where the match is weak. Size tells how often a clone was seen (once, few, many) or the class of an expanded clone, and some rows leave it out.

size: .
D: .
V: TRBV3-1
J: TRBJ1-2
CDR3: CASSRSKVEGYTF
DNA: TGTGCCAGCAGCCGAAGCAAGGTGGAAGGCTACACCTTC

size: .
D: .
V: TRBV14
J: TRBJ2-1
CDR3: CASSQDLGTNEQFF
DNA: TGTGCCAGCAGCCAAGATCTGGGGACCAATGAGCAGTTCTTC

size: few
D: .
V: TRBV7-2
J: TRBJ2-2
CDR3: CASSFTRAWGGELFF
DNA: TGTGCCAGCAGTTTCACGAGGGCCTGGGGCGGGGAGCTGTTTTTT

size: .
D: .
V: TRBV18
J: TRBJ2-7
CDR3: CASSPRVSNPSYEQYF
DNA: TGTGCCAGCTCACCACGGGTCAGCAACCCATCCTACGAGCAGTACTTC

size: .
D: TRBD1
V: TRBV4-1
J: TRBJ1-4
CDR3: CASSQEGTANEKLFF
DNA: TGCGCCAGCAGCCAAGAAGGGACAGCTAATGAAAAACTGTTTTTT

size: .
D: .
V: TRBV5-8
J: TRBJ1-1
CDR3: CASSSTGYTEAFF
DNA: TGTGCCAGCAGCTCAACAGGGTACACTGAAGCTTTCTTT

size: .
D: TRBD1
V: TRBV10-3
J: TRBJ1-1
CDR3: CAISSRQGIMNTEAFF
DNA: TGTGCCATCAGTTCTAGACAGGGTATCATGAACACTGAAGCTTTCTTT

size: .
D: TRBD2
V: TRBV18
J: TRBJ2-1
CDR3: CASSPLTSASSYNEQFF
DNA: TGTGCCAGCTCACCCCTAACTAGCGCCAGCTCCTACAATGAGCAGTTCTTC

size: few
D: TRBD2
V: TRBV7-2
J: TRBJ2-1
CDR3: CASSLALAGGPEQFF
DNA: TGTGCCAGCAGCTTAGCGCTAGCGGGGGGGCCTGAGCAGTTCTTC

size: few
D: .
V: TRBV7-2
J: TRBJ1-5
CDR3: CASSLDVSNQPQHF
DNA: TGTGCCAGCAGCTTAGACGTCAGCAATCAGCCCCAGCATTTT

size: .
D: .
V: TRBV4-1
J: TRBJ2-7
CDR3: CASSQSLARDEQYF
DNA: TGCGCCAGCAGCCAATCGCTAGCGAGGGACGAGCAGTACTTC

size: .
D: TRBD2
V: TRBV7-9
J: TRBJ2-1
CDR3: CASSFLPGLAGGSEQFF
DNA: TGTGCCAGCAGCTTTCTCCCCGGACTAGCGGGAGGTTCTGAGCAGTTCTTC

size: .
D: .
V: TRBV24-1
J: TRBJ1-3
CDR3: CATSDHRSSGNTIYF
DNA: TGTGCCACCAGTGACCACAGGAGCTCTGGAAACACCATATATTTT

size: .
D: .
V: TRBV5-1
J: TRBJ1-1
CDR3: CASRQENTEAFF
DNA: TGCGCCAGCAGGCAAGAGAACACTGAAGCTTTCTTT

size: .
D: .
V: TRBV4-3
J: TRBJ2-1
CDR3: CASSHQYSGSSYNEQFF
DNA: TGCGCCAGCAGCCATCAATATTCAGGGAGCTCCTACAATGAGCAGTTCTTC

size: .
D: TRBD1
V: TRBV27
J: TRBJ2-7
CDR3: CASSSLARTGSYEQYF
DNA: TGTGCCAGCTCTTCCCTGGCGAGGACAGGGTCTTACGAGCAGTACTTC

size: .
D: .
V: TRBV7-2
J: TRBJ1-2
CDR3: CASSSPTRAGGYTF
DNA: TGTGCCAGCAGCTCTCCTACCCGGGCGGGAGGCTACACCTTC

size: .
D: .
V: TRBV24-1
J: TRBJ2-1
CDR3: CATSLGGAGGNEQFF
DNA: TGTGCCACCAGTTTAGGGGGGGCAGGTGGTAATGAGCAGTTCTTC

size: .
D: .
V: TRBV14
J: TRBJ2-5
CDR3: CASSPGTGNLNEQYF
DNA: TGTGCCAGCAGCCCCGGGACTGGTAACCTCAATGAGCAGTACTTC

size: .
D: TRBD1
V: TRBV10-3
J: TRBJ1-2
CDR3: CAISDRTGERANYGYTF
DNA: TGTGCCATCAGTGACCGGACAGGGGAACGAGCTAACTATGGCTACACCTTC

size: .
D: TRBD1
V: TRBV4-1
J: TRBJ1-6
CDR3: CASSYDRGNSSLHF
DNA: TGCGCCAGCAGCTATGACAGGGGGAATTCATCCCTCCACTTT

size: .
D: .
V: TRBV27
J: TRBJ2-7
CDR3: CASSQGFCSYEQYF
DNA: TGTGCCAGCAGCCAGGGCTTCTGCTCCTACGAGCAGTACTTC